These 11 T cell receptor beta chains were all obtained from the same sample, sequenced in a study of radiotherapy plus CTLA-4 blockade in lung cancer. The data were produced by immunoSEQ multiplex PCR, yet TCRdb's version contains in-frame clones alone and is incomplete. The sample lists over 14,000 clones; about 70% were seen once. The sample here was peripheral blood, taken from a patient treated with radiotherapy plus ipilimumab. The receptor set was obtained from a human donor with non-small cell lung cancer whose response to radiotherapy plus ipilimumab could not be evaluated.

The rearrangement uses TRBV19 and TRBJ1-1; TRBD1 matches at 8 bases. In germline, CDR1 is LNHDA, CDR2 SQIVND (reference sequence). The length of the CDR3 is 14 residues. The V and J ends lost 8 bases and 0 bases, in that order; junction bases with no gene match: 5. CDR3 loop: CASQGAILNTEAFF. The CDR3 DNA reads TGTGCCAGTCAGGGGGCCATACTGAACACTGAAGCTTTCTTT.

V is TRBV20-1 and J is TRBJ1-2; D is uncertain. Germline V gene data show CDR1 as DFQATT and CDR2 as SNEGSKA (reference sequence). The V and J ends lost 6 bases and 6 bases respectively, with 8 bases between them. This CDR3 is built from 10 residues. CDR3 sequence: CSATEDGYTF. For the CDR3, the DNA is TGCAGTGCCACAGAAGATGGCTACACCTTC.

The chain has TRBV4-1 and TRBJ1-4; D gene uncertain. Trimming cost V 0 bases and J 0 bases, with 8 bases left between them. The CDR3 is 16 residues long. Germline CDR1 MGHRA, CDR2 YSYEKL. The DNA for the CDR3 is TGCGCCAGCAGCCAAGACCGGGGAGCAACTAATGAAAAACTGTTTTTT. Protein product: CASSQDRGATNEKLFF.

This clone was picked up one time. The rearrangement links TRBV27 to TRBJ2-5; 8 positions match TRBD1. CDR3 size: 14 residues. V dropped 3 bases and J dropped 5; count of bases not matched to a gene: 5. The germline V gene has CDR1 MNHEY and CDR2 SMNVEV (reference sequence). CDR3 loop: CASSFFAGGETQYF. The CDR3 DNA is TGTGCCAGCAGTTTTTTTGCAGGGGGCGAGACCCAGTACTTC.

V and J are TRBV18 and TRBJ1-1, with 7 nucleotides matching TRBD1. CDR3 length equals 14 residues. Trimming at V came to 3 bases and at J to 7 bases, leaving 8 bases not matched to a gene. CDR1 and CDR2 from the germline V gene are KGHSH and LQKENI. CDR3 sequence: CASSPSPGGSEAFF. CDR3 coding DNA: TGTGCCAGCTCACCTTCACCAGGGGGTAGTGAAGCTTTCTTT.

The CDR3 sequence: CASSPMRQGEGTEAFF. CDR3 sequence (DNA): TGTGCCAGCTCACCCATGAGACAGGGGGAAGGGACTGAAGCTTTCTTT. The rearrangement joins TRBV18 to TRBJ1-1; TRBD1 agrees at 9 bases. Per germline, CDR1 KGHSH and CDR2 LQKENI. The CDR3 contains 16 residues. V shed 3 bases and J 5 bases; nucleotides not matched to a gene: 10.

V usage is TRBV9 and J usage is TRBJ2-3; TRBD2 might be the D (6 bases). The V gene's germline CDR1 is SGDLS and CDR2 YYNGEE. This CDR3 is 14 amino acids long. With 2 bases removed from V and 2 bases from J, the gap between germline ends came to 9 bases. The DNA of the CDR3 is TGTGCCAGCAGCGTGGGGACTTTCACAGATACGCAGTATTTT. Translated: CASSVGTFTDTQYF.

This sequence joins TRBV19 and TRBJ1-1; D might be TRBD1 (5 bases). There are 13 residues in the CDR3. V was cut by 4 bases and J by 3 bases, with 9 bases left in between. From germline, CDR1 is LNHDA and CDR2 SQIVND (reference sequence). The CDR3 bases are TGTGCCAGTAGTAGGGGGGTTGACACTGAAGCTTTCTTT. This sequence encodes CASSRGVDTEAFF. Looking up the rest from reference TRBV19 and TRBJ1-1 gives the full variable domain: DGGITQSPKYLFRKEGQNVTLSCEQNLNHDAMYWYRQDPGQGLRLIYYSQIVNDFQKGDIAEGYSVSREKKESFPLTVTSAQKNPTAFYLCASSRGVDTEAFFGQGTRLTVV.

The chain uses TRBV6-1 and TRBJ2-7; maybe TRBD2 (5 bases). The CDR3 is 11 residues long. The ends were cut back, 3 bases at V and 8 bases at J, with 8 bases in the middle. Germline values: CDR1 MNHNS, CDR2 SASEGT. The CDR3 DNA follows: TGTGCCAGCAGTGATGACTATCAGCAGTACGTC. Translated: CASSDDYQQYV.

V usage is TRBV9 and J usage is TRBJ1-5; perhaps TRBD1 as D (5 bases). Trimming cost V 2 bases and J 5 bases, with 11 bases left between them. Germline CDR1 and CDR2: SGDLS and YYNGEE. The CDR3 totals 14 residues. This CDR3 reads CASSVGQADQPQHF. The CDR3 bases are TGTGCCAGCAGCGTGGGGCAAGCCGATCAGCCCCAGCATTTT.

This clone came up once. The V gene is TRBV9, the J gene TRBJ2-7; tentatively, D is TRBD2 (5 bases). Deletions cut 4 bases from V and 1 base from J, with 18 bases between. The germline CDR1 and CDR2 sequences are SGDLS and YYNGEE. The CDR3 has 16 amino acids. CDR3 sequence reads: CASSFLARGVSYEQYV. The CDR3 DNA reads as TGTGCCAGCAGCTTCTTAGCACGGGGTGTTTCCTACGAGCAGTACGTC.